This T cell receptor (beta chain) was recovered during a study of cytomegalovirus exposure and HLA in healthy donors. The CDR3 has 15 residues. The V gene lost 7 bases and the J gene lost 2 bases, with 17 bases spanning the gap. Germline V CDR1 and CDR2: LNHNV, YYDKDF (reference sequence). Study-wide findings and caveats: Earlier results showed most TCR beta V segments being productive about 87% or about 30% of the time. Reportedly, cytomegalovirus status was diagnosed with high sensitivity and specificity.

The primer mix had 60 Vbeta and 13 Jbeta primers. This table comes from immunoSEQ multiplex PCR, and its TCRdb copy is limited to in-frame clones, with some not included. Among 110,000 to 150,000 clones, approximately 82% were seen once, and the ten largest hold around 1.9%. On this clone itself: Its specificity is unknown.

The sample was PBMCs. The chain recombines TRBV15 with TRBJ2-5; a possible D gene is TRBD2 (6 bases). The source is a woman in her thirties or forties in good health and CMV-seronegative. This chain's CDR3 is CATKPGGIGQETQYF. Written as DNA, the CDR3 is TGTGCCACCAAACCCGGGGGAATAGGACAAGAGACCCAGTACTTC.